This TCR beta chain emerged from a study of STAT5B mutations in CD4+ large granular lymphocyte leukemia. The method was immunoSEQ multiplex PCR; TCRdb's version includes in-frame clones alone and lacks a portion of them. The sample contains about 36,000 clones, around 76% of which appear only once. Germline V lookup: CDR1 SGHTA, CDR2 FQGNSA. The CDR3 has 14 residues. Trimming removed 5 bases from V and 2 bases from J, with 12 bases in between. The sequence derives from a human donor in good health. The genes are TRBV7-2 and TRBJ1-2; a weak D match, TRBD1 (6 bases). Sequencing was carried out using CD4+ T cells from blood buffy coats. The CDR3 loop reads CASSPRGFNYGYTF. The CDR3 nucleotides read TGTGCCAGCAGCCCCAGGGGCTTCAACTATGGCTACACCTTC.